Sequencing of this TCR beta chain was carried out in a study of T cell repertoires in cytomegalovirus infection (dated by TCRdb to the late 2010s). About the full investigation: Because public TCR beta signatures pointed to carriage of CMV infection together with the matching HLA type, the HLA type of each donor mattered for the analysis. On the study overall, not on this receptor specifically: In both this cohort and an independent roughly 330-donor cohort, the cumulative frequency of public TCR beta family members distinguished carriers of CMV infection plus the relevant HLA type. The ex vivo response was dominated by HLA-C-restricted CMV-specific TCR beta clonotypes, which also provided the single most frequent clonotype in two of eight donors.

Sequenced using an Illumina HiSeq 1500. TCRdb reprocessed the public reads (quality trimming at Q25 with fastp, clone calling with MiXCR) and kept in-frame beta chains. Rows matching on CDR3 protein sequence are summarized as one entry with the most common DNA and genes. The sample table lists 400,000 or so distinct CDR3 sequences, 30% to 40% of them with a count of one. Roughly 13% of the sample rests with the top ten. This clonotype was seen a few times. Its antigen remains unidentified. No base quality information exists; no much larger clone differs at one position. Relative to germline, V is 0 bases shorter and J is 2 bases shorter, with 10 bases between their ends. Counted from cysteine to phenylalanine, this CDR3 has 16 amino acids. The DNA shown is the 48-base CDR3, in frame from base 1. Sequences LNHNV (CDR1) and YYDKDF (CDR2) are obtained from the germline V gene (reference sequence).

Sample: PBMCs. This sequence was found in a human donor in good health (CMV status not recorded). Some clones in this sample may be carry-over from other donors' samples. The chain is encoded by TRBV15 joined to TRBJ1-4; the D gene identity is not certain. The nucleotide sequence is given as TGTGCCACCAGCAGAGATCACGGAGGGACTAATGAAAAACTGTTTTTT. Its coded protein is CATSRDHGGTNEKLFF.